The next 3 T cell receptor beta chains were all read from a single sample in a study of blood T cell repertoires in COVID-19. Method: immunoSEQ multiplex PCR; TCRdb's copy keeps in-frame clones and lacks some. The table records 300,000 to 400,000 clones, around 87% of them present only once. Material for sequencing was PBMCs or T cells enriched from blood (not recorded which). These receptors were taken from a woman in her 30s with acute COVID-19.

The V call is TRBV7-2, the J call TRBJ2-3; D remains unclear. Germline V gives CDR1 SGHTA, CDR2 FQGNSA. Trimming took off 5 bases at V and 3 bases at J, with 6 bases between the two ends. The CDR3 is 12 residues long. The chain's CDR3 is CASSPMTDTQYF. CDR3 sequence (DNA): TGTGCCAGCAGCCCCATGACAGATACGCAGTATTTT.

The CDR3 reads CASSLERYGYTF. The CDR3 bases are TGTGCCAGCAGCTTAGAGCGCTATGGCTACACCTTC. This chain connects TRBV7-9 to TRBJ1-2; no firm D call. The CDR3 runs 12 residues. Germline assignment: CDR1 SEHNR and CDR2 FQNEAQ (reference sequence). Deletions cut 1 base from V and 4 bases from J, with 4 bases between.

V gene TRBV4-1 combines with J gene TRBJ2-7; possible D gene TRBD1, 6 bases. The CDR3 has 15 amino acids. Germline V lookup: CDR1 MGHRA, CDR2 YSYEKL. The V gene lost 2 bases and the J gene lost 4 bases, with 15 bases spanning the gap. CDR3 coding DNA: TGCGCCAGCAGCCAAAATCAAGACAGGAGGTACGAGCAGTACTTC. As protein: CASSQNQDRRYEQYF.